Listed below are T cell receptor beta chains from one sample, sequenced in a study of T cells in Graves' hyperthyroidism and ophthalmopathy. TCRdb reprocessed the multiplex PCR reads via MiXCR and lists one record per CDR3 protein. In the table there are 310,000 or so distinct CDR3 sequences, about 18% of which are singletons. Specimen: blood. These receptors were taken from a woman in her fifties or sixties with Graves' ophthalmopathy. Both conserved end residues are part of each CDR3. The order of the fields is clone size, V gene, CDR3 length, J gene, D gene, CDR3 protein, CDR3 DNA. The D gene is left open where the match is weak. Clone size is stated in some rows and not others, as once, few, many or a class when expanded.

abundance: .
v_gene: TRBV13
len: 14
j_gene: TRBJ1-1
d_gene: TRBD1
CDR3aa: CASRLGGTGAEAFF
CDR3nt: TGTGCCAGCAGACTAGGGGGGACAGGGGCTGAAGCTTTCTTT

abundance: .
v_gene: TRBV7-8
len: 23
j_gene: TRBJ1-5
d_gene: TRBD1
CDR3aa: CASSLAPGERPGQGARSNQPQHF
CDR3nt: TGTGCCAGCAGCTTAGCCCCGGGAGAGAGACCGGGACAGGGGGCGAGGAGCAATCAGCCCCAGCATTTT

abundance: many
v_gene: TRBV7-7
len: 16
j_gene: TRBJ2-3
d_gene: .
CDR3aa: CASSLGTGWRTDTQYF
CDR3nt: TGTGCTAGCAGCTTAGGAACAGGGTGGAGGACAGATACGCAGTATTTT

abundance: .
v_gene: TRBV2
len: 13
j_gene: TRBJ2-7
d_gene: TRBD2
CDR3aa: CASSLGLAAEQYF
CDR3nt: TGTGCCAGCAGCCTGGGACTAGCGGCCGAGCAGTACTTC

abundance: .
v_gene: TRBV20-1
len: 17
j_gene: TRBJ2-4
d_gene: TRBD2
CDR3aa: CSARDRVAGGAKNIQYF
CDR3nt: TGCAGTGCTAGAGATAGGGTAGCGGGGGGGGCCAAAAACATTCAGTACTTC

abundance: many
v_gene: TRBV28
len: 14
j_gene: TRBJ1-3
d_gene: .
CDR3aa: CASSLVNAGNTIYF
CDR3nt: TGTGCCAGCAGTTTAGTCAATGCCGGAAACACCATATATTTT

abundance: many
v_gene: TRBV11-2
len: 15
j_gene: TRBJ2-1
d_gene: TRBD2
CDR3aa: CATQGLAGAYNEQFF
CDR3nt: TGTGCCACCCAGGGACTAGCGGGAGCCTACAATGAGCAGTTCTTC

abundance: few
v_gene: TRBV18
len: 15
j_gene: TRBJ2-7
d_gene: .
CDR3aa: CASSPLSSRAGEQYF
CDR3nt: TGTGCCAGCTCACCATTGTCTTCGCGGGCGGGCGAGCAGTACTTC

abundance: many
v_gene: TRBV29-1
len: 14
j_gene: TRBJ2-1
d_gene: TRBD1
CDR3aa: CSGGTGRTSNEQFF
CDR3nt: TGCAGCGGAGGGACAGGCCGGACTTCCAATGAGCAGTTCTTC

abundance: many
v_gene: TRBV28
len: 15
j_gene: TRBJ2-5
d_gene: .
CDR3aa: CASSLYRTGTQTQYF
CDR3nt: TGTGCCAGCAGTTTATATAGAACGGGCACCCAGACCCAGTACTTC

abundance: few
v_gene: TRBV28
len: 14
j_gene: TRBJ1-4
d_gene: .
CDR3aa: CASSLRGFGEKLFF
CDR3nt: TGTGCCAGCAGTTTAAGGGGGTTCGGGGAAAAACTGTTTTTT

abundance: many
v_gene: TRBV5-1
len: 16
j_gene: TRBJ2-3
d_gene: TRBD1
CDR3aa: CASSFSRQGSTDTQYF
CDR3nt: TGCGCCAGCAGCTTCTCCCGACAGGGGAGCACAGATACGCAGTATTTT

abundance: .
v_gene: TRBV6-2/TRBV6-3
len: 17
j_gene: TRBJ2-1
d_gene: .
CDR3aa: CASSYSRWGYSYNEQFF
CDR3nt: TGTGCCAGCAGTTACTCCCGTTGGGGGTACTCCTACAATGAGCAGTTCTTC

abundance: many
v_gene: TRBV10-2
len: 14
j_gene: TRBJ2-7
d_gene: TRBD1
CDR3aa: CASSVAQGSYEQYF
CDR3nt: TGCGCCAGCAGTGTTGCACAGGGGTCCTACGAGCAGTACTTC

abundance: .
v_gene: TRBV6-2/TRBV6-3
len: 14
j_gene: TRBJ2-2
d_gene: .
CDR3aa: CASTRTANTGELFF
CDR3nt: TGTGCCAGCACTCGCACAGCGAACACCGGGGAGCTGTTTTTT

abundance: many
v_gene: TRBV20-1
len: 13
j_gene: TRBJ2-1
d_gene: .
CDR3aa: CSARILGWGEQFF
CDR3nt: TGCAGTGCTAGAATACTAGGCTGGGGTGAGCAGTTCTTC

abundance: .
v_gene: TRBV4-1
len: 15
j_gene: TRBJ2-5
d_gene: TRBD1
CDR3aa: CASSHGDRGDETRYF
CDR3nt: TGCGCCAGCAGCCACGGAGACAGGGGAGATGAGACCCGGTACTTC

abundance: few
v_gene: TRBV9
len: 13
j_gene: TRBJ2-1
d_gene: .
CDR3aa: CASSVEEGGEQFF
CDR3nt: TGTGCCAGCAGCGTAGAAGAGGGAGGCGAGCAGTTCTTC

abundance: many
v_gene: TRBV7-2
len: 14
j_gene: TRBJ1-6
d_gene: .
CDR3aa: CASRPGLSGSPLHF
CDR3nt: TGTGCCAGCAGACCGGGACTTTCAGGCTCACCCCTCCACTTT

abundance: .
v_gene: TRBV6-4
len: 14
j_gene: TRBJ2-2
d_gene: .
CDR3aa: CASSIEVSGGELFF
CDR3nt: TGTGCCAGCAGTATAGAGGTTTCAGGCGGGGAGCTGTTTTTT

abundance: many
v_gene: TRBV20-1
len: 15
j_gene: TRBJ2-1
d_gene: TRBD2
CDR3aa: CSAREERGPNNEQFF
CDR3nt: TGCAGTGCTAGAGAAGAGCGGGGGCCAAACAATGAGCAGTTCTTC

abundance: many
v_gene: TRBV2
len: 14
j_gene: TRBJ2-7
d_gene: TRBD1
CDR3aa: CARSDRVDSYEQYF
CDR3nt: TGTGCCAGAAGCGACAGGGTGGACTCCTACGAGCAGTACTTC

abundance: .
v_gene: TRBV7-2
len: 14
j_gene: TRBJ1-2
d_gene: TRBD1
CDR3aa: CASSYHRGNYGYTF
CDR3nt: TGTGCCAGCAGCTACCACAGGGGCAACTATGGCTACACCTTC

abundance: many
v_gene: TRBV15
len: 17
j_gene: TRBJ1-2
d_gene: TRBD1
CDR3aa: CATSTEDEWTGRRGYTF
CDR3nt: TGTGCCACCAGCACAGAGGATGAATGGACAGGCCGGCGTGGCTACACCTTC

abundance: many
v_gene: TRBV5-1
len: 15
j_gene: TRBJ1-5
d_gene: .
CDR3aa: CASSPGPGGNQPQHF
CDR3nt: TGCGCCAGCAGCCCCGGGCCGGGAGGCAATCAGCCCCAGCATTTT

abundance: many
v_gene: TRBV7-8
len: 16
j_gene: TRBJ2-1
d_gene: TRBD1
CDR3aa: CASSSPGQGRHNEQFF
CDR3nt: TGTGCCAGCAGCTCCCCGGGACAGGGGAGACACAATGAGCAGTTCTTC